This T cell receptor (beta chain) was obtained from a study of T-cell reconstitution after alpha-beta-depleted transplantation in children. Study conclusions and caveats: There were some patients whose high TCRbeta diversity at day 60 came from surviving recipient T cells and thymic progenitors. T-cell numbers and diversity one year post-transplant derived largely from freshly generated T cells. The study reportedly traced alpha-beta T cells about two months after transplant to several hundred expanded graft clones.

This clonotype was counted many times. The antigen is not known. After removal of 6 bases from V and 6 bases from J, the junction contained 6 bases not matched to a gene. Germline V gene sequence: CDR1 MNHEY, CDR2 SMNVEV (reference sequence). CDR3 size: 14 residues. Preparation of the TCRbeta library involved a method that used unique molecular identifiers. TCRdb ran MiXCR on the PCR reads and lists one entry per CDR3 protein. This table has about 300,000 distinct CDR3 sequences, over 9% appearing once. Sequencing used PBMCs, obtained before TCRalphabeta/CD19-depleted stem cell transplant. This sequence originates from a boy less than two years old with acute myeloid leukemia, due to receive a stem cell transplant. J is TRBJ2-7 and V is TRBV27; 12 positions match TRBD2. Here the CDR3 reads CASSQLAGGLEQYF. CDR3 DNA sequence: TGTGCCAGCAGCCAACTAGCGGGGGGACTCGAGCAGTACTTC.